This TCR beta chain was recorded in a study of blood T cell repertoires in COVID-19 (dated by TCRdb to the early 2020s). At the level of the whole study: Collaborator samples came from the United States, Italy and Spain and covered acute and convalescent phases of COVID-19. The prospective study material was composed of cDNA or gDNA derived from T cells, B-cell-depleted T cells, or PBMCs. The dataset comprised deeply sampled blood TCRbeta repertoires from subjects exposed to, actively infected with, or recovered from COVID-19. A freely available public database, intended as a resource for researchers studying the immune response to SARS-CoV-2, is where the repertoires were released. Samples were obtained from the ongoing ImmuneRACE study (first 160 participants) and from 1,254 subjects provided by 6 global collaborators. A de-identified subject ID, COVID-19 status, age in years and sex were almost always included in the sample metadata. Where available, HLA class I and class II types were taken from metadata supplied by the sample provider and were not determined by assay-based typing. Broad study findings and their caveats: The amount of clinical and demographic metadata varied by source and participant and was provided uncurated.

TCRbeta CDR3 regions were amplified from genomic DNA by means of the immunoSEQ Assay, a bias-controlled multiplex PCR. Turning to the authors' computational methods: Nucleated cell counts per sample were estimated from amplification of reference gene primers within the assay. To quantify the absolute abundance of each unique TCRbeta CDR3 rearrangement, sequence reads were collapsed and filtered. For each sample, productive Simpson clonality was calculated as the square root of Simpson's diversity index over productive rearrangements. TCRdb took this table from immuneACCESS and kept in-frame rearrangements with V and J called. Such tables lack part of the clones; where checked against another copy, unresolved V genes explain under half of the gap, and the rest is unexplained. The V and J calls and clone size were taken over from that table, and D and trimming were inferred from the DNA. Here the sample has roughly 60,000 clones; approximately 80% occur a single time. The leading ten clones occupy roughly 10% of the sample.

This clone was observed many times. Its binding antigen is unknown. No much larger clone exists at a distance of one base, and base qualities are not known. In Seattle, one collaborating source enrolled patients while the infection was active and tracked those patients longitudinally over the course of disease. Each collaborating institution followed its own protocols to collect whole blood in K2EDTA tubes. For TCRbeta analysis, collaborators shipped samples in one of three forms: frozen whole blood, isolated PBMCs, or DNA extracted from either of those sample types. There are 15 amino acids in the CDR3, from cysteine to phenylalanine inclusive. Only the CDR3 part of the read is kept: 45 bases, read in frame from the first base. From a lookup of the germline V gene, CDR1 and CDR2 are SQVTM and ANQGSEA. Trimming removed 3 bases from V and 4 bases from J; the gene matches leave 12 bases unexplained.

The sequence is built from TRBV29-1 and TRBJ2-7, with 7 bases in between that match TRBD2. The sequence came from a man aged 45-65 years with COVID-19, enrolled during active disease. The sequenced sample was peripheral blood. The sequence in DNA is TGCAGCGTTGACTTGGGGGGGGAGGGCCTGTACGAGCAGTACTTC. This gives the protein CSVDLGGEGLYEQYF.